This T cell receptor (beta chain) came from a study of shared clonotypes between healthy human individuals. Whole-study results and caveats: Memory subsets generally showed lower estimated richness than naive subsets.

In the source study's methods: In the immunoSEQ data, sequences were junction-only and lacked quality scores, so filtering differed. Sequencing used immunoSEQ multiplex PCR; TCRdb keeps in-frame clones, though not all of them. V, J and clone size reflect that table, while D and trimming were determined from the DNA. Here the sample spans about 990,000 clones, around 78% being singletons. V lost 5 bases to trimming and J lost 3 bases; unmatched junction nucleotides: 4. The CDR3 totals 14 residues. Per germline, CDR1 SGHTA and CDR2 FQGNSA. Of note for this clone: Its antigen is still unknown.

The source is a man aged 18-30 years in good health. Some clones in this sample may be carry-over from other donors' samples. The sample comprised memory CD4+ T cells from PBMCs. Subset given: CD45RA-negative fraction. This chain uses TRBV7-2 with TRBJ2-1, with 7 bases that match TRBD2. The DNA for the CDR3 is TGTGCCAGCAGCCAGGGACTACACTACAATGAGCAGTTCTTC. Amino acids: CASSQGLHYNEQFF.